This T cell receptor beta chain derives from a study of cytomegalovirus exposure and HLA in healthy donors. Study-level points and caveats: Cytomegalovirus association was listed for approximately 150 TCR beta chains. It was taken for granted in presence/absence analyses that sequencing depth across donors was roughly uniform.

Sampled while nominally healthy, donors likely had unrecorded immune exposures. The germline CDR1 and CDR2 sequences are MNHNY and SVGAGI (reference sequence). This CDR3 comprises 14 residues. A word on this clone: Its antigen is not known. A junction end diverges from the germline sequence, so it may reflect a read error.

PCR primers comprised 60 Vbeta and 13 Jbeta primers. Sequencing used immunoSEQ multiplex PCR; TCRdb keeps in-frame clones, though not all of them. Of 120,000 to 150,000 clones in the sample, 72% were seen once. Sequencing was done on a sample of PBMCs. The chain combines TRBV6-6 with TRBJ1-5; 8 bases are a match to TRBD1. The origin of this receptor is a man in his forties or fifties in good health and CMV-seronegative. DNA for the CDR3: TGTGCCAGCAGCCTACAGGGGGACATTCAGCCCCAGAATTTT. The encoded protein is CASSLQGDIQPQNF.